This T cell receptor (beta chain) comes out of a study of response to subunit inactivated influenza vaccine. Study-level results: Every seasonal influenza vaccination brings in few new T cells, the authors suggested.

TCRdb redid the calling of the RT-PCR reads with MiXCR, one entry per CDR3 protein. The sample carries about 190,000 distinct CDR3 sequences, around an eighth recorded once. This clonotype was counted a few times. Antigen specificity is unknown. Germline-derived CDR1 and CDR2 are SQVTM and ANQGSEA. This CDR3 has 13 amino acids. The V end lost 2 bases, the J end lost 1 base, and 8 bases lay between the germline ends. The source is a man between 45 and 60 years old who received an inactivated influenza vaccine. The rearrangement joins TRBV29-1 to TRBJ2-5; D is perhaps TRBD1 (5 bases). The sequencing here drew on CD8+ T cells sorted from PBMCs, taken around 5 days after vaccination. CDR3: CSVEPRAQETQYF. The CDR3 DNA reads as TGCAGCGTTGAACCCAGGGCCCAAGAGACCCAGTACTTC.